The subject of this entry is one T cell receptor (beta chain). Its antigen is not known. As for time point: new active TB diagnosis, blood taken before or within 7 days of starting treatment. This record comes from a study of T cells in tuberculosis. At the level of the study: The T cells targeted glucose monomycolate, a mycobacterial lipid, via CD1B. Broader study findings: Cases with active tuberculosis were adults, while controls were adolescents.

Generated by immunoSEQ multiplex PCR, the TCRdb table keeps only in-frame clones and is missing some. The repertoire holds roughly 35,000 clones, with roughly nine tenths as singletons. Looked up from germline, CDR1 is SQVTM and CDR2 is ANQGSEA. This CDR3 spans 14 amino acids. J gave up 3 bases and V 2 bases, and 3 bases lay outside the gene matches. This specimen consisted of PBMCs, obtained at tuberculosis diagnosis. The TCR was taken from an adult with tuberculosis. Some clones in this sample may be carry-over from other donors' samples. The chain is built from TRBV29-1 and TRBJ2-7; TRBD1 matches at 11 bases. The CDR3 DNA sequence: TGCAGCGTTGAACCCGGGACAGGGGGCTACGAGCAGTACTTC. Its translation: CSVEPGTGGYEQYF.